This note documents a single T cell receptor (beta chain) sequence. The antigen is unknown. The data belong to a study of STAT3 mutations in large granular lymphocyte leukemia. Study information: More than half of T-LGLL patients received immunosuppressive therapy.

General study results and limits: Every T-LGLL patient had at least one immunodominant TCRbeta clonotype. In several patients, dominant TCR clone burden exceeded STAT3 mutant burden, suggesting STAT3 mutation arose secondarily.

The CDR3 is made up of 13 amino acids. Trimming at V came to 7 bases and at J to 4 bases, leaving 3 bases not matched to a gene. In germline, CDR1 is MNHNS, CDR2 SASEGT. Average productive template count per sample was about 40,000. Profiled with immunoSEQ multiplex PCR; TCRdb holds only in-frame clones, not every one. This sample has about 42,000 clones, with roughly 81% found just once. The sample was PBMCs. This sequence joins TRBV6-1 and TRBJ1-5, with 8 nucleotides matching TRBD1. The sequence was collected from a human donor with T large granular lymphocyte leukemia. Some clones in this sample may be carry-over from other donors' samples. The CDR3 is CASMGQVNQPQHF. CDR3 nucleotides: TGTGCCAGCATGGGACAGGTTAATCAGCCCCAGCATTTT.